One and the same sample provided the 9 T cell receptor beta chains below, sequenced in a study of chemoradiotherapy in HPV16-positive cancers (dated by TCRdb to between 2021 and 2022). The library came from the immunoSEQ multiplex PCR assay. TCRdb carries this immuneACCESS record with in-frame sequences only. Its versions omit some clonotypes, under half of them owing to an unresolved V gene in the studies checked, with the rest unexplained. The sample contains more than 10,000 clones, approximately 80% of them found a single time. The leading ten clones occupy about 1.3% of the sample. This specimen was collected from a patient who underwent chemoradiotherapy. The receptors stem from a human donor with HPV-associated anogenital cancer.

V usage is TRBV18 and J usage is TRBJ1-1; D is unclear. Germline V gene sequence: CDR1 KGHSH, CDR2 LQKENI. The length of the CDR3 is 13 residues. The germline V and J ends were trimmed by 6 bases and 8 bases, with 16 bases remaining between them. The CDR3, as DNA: TGTGCCAGCTCCGAGGGCGTGGAGAGGGAAGCTTTCTTT. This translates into CASSEGVEREAFF.

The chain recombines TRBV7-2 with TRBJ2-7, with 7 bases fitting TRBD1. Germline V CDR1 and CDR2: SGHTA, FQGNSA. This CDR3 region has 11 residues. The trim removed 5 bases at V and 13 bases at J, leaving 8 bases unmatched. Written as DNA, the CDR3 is TGTGCCAGCAGCCTACAGGGGCCTTTATACTTC. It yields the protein CASSLQGPLYF.

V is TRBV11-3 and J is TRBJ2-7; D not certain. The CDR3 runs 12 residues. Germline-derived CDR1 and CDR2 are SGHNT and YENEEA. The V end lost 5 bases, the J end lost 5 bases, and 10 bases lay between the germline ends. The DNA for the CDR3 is TGTGCCAGCAGCCGGGCGCTGGACGAGCAGTACTTC. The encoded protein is CASSRALDEQYF.

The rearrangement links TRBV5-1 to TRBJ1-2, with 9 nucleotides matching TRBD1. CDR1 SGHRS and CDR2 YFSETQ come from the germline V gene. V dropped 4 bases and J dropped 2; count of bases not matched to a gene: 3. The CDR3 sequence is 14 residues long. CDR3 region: CASSGGTGNYGYTF. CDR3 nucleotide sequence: TGCGCCAGCAGCGGCGGGACAGGGAACTATGGCTACACCTTC.

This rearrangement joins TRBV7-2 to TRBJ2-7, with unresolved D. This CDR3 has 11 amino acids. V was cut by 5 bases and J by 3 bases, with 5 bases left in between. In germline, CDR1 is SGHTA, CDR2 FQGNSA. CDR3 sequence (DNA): TGTGCCAGCAGCGCCTACTACGAGCAGTACTTC. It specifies CASSAYYEQYF. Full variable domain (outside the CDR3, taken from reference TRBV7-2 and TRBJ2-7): GAGVSQSPSNKVTEKGKDVELRCDPISGHTALYWYRQSLGQGLEFLIYFQGNSAPDKSGLPSDRFSAERTGGSVSTLTIQRTQQEDSAVYLCASSAYYEQYFGPGTRLTVT.

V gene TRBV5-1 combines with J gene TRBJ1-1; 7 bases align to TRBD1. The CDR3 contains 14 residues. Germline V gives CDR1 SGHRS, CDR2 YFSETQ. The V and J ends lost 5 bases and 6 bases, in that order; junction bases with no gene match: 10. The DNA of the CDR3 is TGCGCCAGCAGGGAGAGGACAGGCGCCGCTGAAGCTTTCTTT. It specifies CASRERTGAAEAFF.

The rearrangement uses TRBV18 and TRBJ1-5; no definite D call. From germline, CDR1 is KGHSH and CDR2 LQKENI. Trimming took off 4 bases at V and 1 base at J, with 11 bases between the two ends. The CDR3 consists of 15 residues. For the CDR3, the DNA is TGTGCCAGCTCACTCATGGACGGAAGCAATCAGCCCCAGCATTTT. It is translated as CASSLMDGSNQPQHF.

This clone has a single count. CDR3 DNA: TGTGCCAGCAGTTACTCGAGTGCCCCCTCAGATACGCAGTATTTT. It translates to CASSYSSAPSDTQYF. V gene TRBV6-6 combines with J gene TRBJ2-3; no clear D. Germline V lookup: CDR1 MNHNY, CDR2 SVGAGI (reference sequence). The CDR3 loop spans 15 amino acids. Trimming pared 0 bases from V and 4 bases from J, leaving 11 bases between.

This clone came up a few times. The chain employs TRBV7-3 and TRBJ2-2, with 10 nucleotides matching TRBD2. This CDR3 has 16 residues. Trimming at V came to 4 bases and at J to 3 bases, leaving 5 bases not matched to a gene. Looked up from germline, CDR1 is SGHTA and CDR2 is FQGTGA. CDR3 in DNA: TGTGCCAGCAGCTCGGGCCTAGCGGGGGACACCGGGGAGCTGTTTTTT. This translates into CASSSGLAGDTGELFF.